The sequence of this T cell receptor beta chain was determined in a study of blood T cell repertoires in COVID-19. The overall study: Specimens from acute and convalescent COVID-19 originated in the United States, Italy and Spain.

Germline V gene lookup returns CDR1 SGHRS and CDR2 YFSETQ. Trimming stripped 1 base from V and 2 bases from J, with 15 bases between. This CDR3 contains 16 residues. The sample holds a few counts of this clone. Original analysis: How many nucleated cells were present was estimated from reference gene primer amplification. Generated by immunoSEQ multiplex PCR, the TCRdb table keeps only in-frame clones and is missing some. V, J and clone size were drawn from that table, and D and trimming were deduced from the DNA. The profile shows about 200,000 clones, roughly 80% of them singletons. Sequenced: peripheral blood. The clonotype originates from a human donor in a cohort sampled during active COVID-19. The V and J genes are TRBV5-1 and TRBJ1-1; the D gene is possibly TRBD1 (6 bases). CDR3 region: CASSLRTGSRNTEAFF. Here the CDR3 DNA reads TGCGCCAGCAGCTTGCGAACAGGGAGTCGTAACACTGAAGCTTTCTTT.